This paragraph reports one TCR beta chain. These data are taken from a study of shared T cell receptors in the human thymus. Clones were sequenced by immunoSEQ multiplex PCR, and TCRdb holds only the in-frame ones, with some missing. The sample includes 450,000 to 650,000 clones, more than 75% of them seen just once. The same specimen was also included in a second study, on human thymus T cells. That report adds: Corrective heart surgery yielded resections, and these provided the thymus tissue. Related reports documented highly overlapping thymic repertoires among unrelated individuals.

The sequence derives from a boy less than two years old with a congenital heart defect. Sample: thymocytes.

The CDR3 sequence: CASSQEGQGAREQYF. The CDR3 DNA reads as TGTGCCAGCAGCCAAGAAGGCCAGGGGGCGAGGGAGCAGTACTTC. The rearrangement links TRBV14 to TRBJ2-7, with TRBD1 matching over 8 bases. CDR1 is SGHDN and CDR2 is FVKESK in the germline V gene. CDR3 size: 15 residues. V was clipped by 0 bases and J by 7 bases; unmatched bases: 8.